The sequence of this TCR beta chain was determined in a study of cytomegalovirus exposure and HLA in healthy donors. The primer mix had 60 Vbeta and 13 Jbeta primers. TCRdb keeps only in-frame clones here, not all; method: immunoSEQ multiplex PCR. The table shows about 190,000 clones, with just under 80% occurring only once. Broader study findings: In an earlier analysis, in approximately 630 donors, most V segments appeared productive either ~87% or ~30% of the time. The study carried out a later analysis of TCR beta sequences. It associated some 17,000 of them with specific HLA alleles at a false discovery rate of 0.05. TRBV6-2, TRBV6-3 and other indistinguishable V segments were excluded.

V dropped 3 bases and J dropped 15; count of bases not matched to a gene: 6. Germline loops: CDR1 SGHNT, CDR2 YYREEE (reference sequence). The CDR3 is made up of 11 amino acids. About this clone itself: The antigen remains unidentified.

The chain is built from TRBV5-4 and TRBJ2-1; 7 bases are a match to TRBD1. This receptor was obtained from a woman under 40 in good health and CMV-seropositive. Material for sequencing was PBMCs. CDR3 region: CASSSLQGRFF. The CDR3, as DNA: TGTGCCAGCAGCTCGTTACAGGGGAGGTTCTTC.